This T cell receptor (beta chain) is from a study of blood T cell repertoires in COVID-19 (dated by TCRdb to 2020 to 2022). Some background on the complete study: The collaborator samples originated in the United States, Italy and Spain and spanned the acute and convalescent phases of COVID-19. Samples were obtained from the ongoing ImmuneRACE study (first 160 participants) and from over 1,000 subjects provided by 6 global collaborators. The prospective study material was composed of cDNA or gDNA derived from T cells, B-cell-depleted T cells, or PBMCs. Where available, HLA class I and class II types were taken from metadata supplied by the sample provider and were not determined by assay-based typing. Subjects who had been exposed to COVID-19, were actively infected with it, or had recovered from it provided the deeply sampled blood TCRbeta repertoires that made up the dataset. The repertoires were released in a freely available public database intended as a resource for research on the immune response to SARS-CoV-2. Nearly every sample came with metadata listing a de-identified subject ID, COVID-19 status, age in years and sex.

What the authors observed across the whole study: How much clinical and demographic metadata was included differed by source and by participant, and the metadata was provided uncurated.

Notes on this clone: No cognate antigen has been identified for it. Per-base qualities were not stored, and no clone one base away is much larger.

Each collaborating institution followed its own protocols to collect whole blood in K2EDTA tubes. For TCRbeta analysis, collaborators shipped samples in one of three forms: frozen whole blood, isolated PBMCs, or DNA extracted from either of those sample types. The V and J ends are trimmed by 2 bases and 4 bases, leaving 9 bases between them. The cysteine opens and the phenylalanine closes a CDR3 of 14 amino acids. The CDR3 DNA has 42 bases and is translated from base 1. The germline V gene encodes CDR1 MGHDK and CDR2 SYGVNS. TCRbeta CDR3 regions were amplified from genomic DNA by means of the immunoSEQ Assay, a bias-controlled multiplex PCR. The original methods were these. Within the assay, amplification of reference gene primers was used to estimate how many nucleated cells each sample contained. To quantify the absolute abundance of each unique TCRbeta CDR3 rearrangement, sequence reads were collapsed and filtered. For each sample, productive Simpson clonality was calculated as the square root of Simpson's diversity index across productive rearrangements. This immuneACCESS table, as held by TCRdb, lists in-frame sequences with V and J called but not all clones. Of the missing ones, under half trace to an unresolved V gene in checked studies; the others have no known cause. The V and J calls and the clone size are those of that table, but D and trimming were determined from the DNA. Here the sample has roughly 250,000 clones; about 86% occur a single time. The biggest ten clones account for approximately 9% of the sample.

The sequence is built from TRBV25-1 and TRBJ2-1; the D segment could be TRBD2, given 5 matching bases. This receptor was obtained from a middle-aged man with active or convalescent COVID-19. Sequencing was performed on peripheral blood. The DNA is as follows: TGTGCCAGCAGTGAAACAAGCGGTTACAATGAGCAGTTCTTC. The encoded protein is CASSETSGYNEQFF.